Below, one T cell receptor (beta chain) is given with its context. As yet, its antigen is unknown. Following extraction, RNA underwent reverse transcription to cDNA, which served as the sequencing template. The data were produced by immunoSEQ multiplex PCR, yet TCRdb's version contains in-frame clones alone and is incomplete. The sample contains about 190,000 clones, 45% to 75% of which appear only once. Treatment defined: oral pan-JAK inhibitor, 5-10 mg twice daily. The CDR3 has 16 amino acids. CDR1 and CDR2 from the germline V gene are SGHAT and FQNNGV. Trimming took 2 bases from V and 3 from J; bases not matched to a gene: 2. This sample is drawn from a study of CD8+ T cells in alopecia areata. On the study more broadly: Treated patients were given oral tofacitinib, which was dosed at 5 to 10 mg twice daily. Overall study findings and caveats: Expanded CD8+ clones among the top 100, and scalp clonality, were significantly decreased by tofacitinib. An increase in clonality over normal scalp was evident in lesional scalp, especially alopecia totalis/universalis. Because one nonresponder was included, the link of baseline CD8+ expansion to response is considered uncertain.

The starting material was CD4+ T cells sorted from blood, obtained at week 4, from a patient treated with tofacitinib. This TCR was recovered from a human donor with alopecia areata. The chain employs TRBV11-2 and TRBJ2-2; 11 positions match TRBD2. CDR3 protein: CASSLLAGGDTGELFF. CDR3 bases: TGTGCCAGCAGCTTATTAGCGGGAGGGGACACCGGGGAGCTGTTTTTT.